A selection of T cell receptor beta chains follows, all from one sample in a study of cytomegalovirus exposure and HLA in healthy donors. Measured with immunoSEQ multiplex PCR; TCRdb has only the in-frame clones, and not every one. The data contain more than 300,000 clones, roughly 90% of them singletons. Sequencing was performed on PBMCs. Every receptor here comes from a woman between 18 and 30 years old in good health and CMV-seronegative. Both conserved end residues are part of each CDR3. A D gene is named only where the DNA matches it firmly.

d_call	j_call	v_call	cdr3_aa
NA	TRBJ2-7	TRBV2	CASSGMAGFIDEQYF
NA	TRBJ2-2	TRBV6-1	CASSLNTGELFF
TRBD1	TRBJ2-2	TRBV30	CAWSAQLGTGIHGELFF
NA	TRBJ2-7	TRBV7-2	CASSSGLSSLEQYF
TRBD2	TRBJ2-1	TRBV27	CASSLLAGIHNEQFF
TRBD2	TRBJ2-7	TRBV7-6	CASSLARATSGRAKTYEQYF
NA	TRBJ2-7	TRBV11-2	CASSLAGSYEQYF
TRBD2	TRBJ2-1	TRBV5-1	CASSLRKVAGELGEQFF
NA	TRBJ2-2	TRBV5-1	CASSLDSNTGELFF
NA	TRBJ2-3	TRBV6-6	CASRPIVGGEATQYF
NA	TRBJ2-7	TRBV27	CASSFGQGNYEQYF
TRBD2	TRBJ2-3	TRBV5-4	CASSYLQGGGPASTDTQYF
TRBD2	TRBJ2-2	TRBV4-1	CASSQGRLAGGPNTGELFF
NA	TRBJ2-3	TRBV27	CASSFGTRTSTDTQYF
NA	TRBJ1-4	TRBV28	CASSLSGGNRNEKLFF
NA	TRBJ2-3	TRBV6-5	CASSYTDSRGADTQYF
TRBD1	TRBJ2-3	TRBV2	CASRDDRDGDTQYF
NA	TRBJ1-2	TRBV7-9	CASSSGVGYTF
TRBD1	TRBJ1-2	TRBV30	CAWSDPRGTVYGYTF
NA	TRBJ1-1	TRBV5-1	CASSLAVGENTEAFF
NA	TRBJ1-1	TRBV9	CASSVGGRTEAFF
NA	TRBJ2-2	TRBV27	CASSFYSQENTGELFF
NA	TRBJ1-5	TRBV28	CASSLGGSNQPQHF
NA	TRBJ2-1	TRBV9	CASSLSLENEQFF
TRBD1	TRBJ2-7	TRBV15	CATQIGTGDYYEQYF
TRBD1	TRBJ2-2	TRBV27	CASSVGQGDTGELFF